The table lists the clone carrying this T cell receptor beta chain with many counts. Its antigen is unidentified. This CDR3 spans 17 amino acids. Germline CDR1 MNHEY, CDR2 SVGEGT. Trimming cost V 6 bases and J 0 bases, with 19 bases left between them. This entry is derived from a study of breast tumors, draining lymph nodes, adjacent tissues. Study-level points and caveats: Data fit most tumor T cells coming from lymph node, expanding in tumor. Luminal-like breast cancer showed significantly higher tumor–nontumor repertoire similarity than basal-like.

TCRdb used MiXCR to reprocess the multiplex PCR reads, holding one entry per CDR3 protein. The profile shows some 170,000 distinct CDR3 sequences, 30% to 35% of them singletons. Axillary draining lymph nodes of breast cancer patients supplied the node samples. The chain recombines TRBV6-2 or TRBV6-3 with TRBJ2-3, with D possibly matching TRBD2 (8 bases). Material for sequencing was axillary lymph node tissue. The origin of this receptor is a female donor with breast cancer. Some clones in this sample may be carry-over from other donors' samples. CDR3 in amino acids: CASSTGTAGASTDTQYF. DNA of the CDR3: TGTGCCAGCAGCACCGGGACAGCGGGGGCTAGCACAGATACGCAGTATTTT.